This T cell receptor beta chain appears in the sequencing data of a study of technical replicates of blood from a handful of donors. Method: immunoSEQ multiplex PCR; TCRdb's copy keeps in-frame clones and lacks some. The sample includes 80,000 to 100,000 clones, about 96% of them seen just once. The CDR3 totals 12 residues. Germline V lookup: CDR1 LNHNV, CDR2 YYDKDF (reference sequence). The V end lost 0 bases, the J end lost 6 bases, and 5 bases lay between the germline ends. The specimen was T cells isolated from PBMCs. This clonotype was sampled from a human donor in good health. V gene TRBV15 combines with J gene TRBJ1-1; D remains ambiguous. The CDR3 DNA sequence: TGTGCCACCAGCAGAGACAGGTCTGAAGCTTTCTTT. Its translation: CATSRDRSEAFF.